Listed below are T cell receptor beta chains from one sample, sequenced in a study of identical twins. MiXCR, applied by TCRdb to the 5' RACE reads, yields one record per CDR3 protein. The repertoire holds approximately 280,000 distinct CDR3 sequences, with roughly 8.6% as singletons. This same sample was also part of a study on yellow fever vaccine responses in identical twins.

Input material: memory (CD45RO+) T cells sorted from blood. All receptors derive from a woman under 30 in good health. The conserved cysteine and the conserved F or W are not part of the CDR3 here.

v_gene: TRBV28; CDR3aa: ASSANPGTGSGDGYT
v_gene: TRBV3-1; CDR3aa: ASSLGQGVLGPLH
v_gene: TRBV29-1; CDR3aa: STSDTPNTEAF
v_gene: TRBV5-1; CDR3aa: ASSLTPGSYGYT
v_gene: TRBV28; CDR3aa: ASSQAHSPLH
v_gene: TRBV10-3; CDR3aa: AIRDSLSYEQY
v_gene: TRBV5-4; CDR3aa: ASSLGAGGARTDTQY
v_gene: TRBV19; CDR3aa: ASSPYMSGWFT
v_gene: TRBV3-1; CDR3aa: ASSQGSRVEPYGYT
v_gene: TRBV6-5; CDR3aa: ASSYQSGGSNSPLH
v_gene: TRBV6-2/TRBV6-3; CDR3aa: ASTSRGQGYT
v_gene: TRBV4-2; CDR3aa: ASSQEVGFLSYNEQF
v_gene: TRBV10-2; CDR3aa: ATGVGAGVTDTQY
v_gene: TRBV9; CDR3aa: ASSQRDRGGYTEAF
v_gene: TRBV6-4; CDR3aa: ASSEGLAGDYNEQF
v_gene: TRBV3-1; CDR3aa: ASTQTGATEAF
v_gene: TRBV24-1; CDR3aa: ATSDPGGFGSGTDTQY
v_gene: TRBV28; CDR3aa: ASSLGRGRMNTEAF
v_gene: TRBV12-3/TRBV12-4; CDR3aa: ASNLGGSDTGELF
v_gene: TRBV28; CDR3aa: ASSSRLADYTDTQY
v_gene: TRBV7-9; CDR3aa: ASSLVGTSTYTGELF
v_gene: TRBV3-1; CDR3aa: ASSQSPYGAGHNEQF
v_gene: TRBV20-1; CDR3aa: SASPTSGRRGEQF
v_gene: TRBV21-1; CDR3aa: ASNPVGAGALAEQF
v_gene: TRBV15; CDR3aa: ATSTTANTGELF
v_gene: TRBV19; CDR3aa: ASRSGTSVYNEQF
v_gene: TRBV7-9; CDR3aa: ASSYQTYPMADEQF
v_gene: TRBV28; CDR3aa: ASSLSASAYQETQY
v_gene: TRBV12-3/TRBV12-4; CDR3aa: ASSFRQGANYGYT
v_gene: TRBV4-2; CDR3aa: ASSQAGTSGGNIQY
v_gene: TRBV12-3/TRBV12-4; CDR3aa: ASSLDSTQY
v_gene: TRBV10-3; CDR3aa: AISESVYRGQSYEQY
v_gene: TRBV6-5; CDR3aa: ASSYLVETGELF
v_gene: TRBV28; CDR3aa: ASRPPRRGLAGGQETQY
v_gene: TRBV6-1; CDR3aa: ATNFGNQETQY
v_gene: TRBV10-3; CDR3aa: AIHGGGLGTEAF
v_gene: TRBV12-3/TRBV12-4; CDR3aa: ASSLVSGAGGELF
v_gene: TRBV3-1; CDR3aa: ASSPGTISYNEQF
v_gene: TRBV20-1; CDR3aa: SARDHDRSGNTIY
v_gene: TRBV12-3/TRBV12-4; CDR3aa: ASRRDYQETQY
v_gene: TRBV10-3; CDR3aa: AITGQENTEAF